A single sample gave rise to the 20 T cell receptor beta chains below, sequenced in a study of T cell changes during pregnancy in multiple sclerosis. Profiling relied on immunoSEQ multiplex PCR, and the TCRdb table lists in-frame clones only, not all of them. The sample has tens of thousands of clones; nearly 95% are singletons. Here the sequenced sample was peripheral blood, taken in the first trimester of pregnancy. The receptor set was obtained from a female donor with multiple sclerosis, enrolled in a pregnancy study.

The genes are TRBV7-2 and TRBJ2-1, with TRBD2 matching over 8 bases. With V trimmed by 1 base and J by 5 bases, 7 bases remained unmatched. The CDR3 spans 16 residues. CDR1 is SGHTA, CDR2 FQGNSA, per germline. The CDR3 region has the DNA TGTGCCAGCAGCTTAGTACGGGGGGGCTTCGACAATGAGCAGTTCTTC. It codes for CASSLVRGGFDNEQFF.

The gene calls are TRBV7-3 and TRBJ2-7; D is unclear. Trimming shortened V by 4 bases and J by 4 bases, and 11 bases separated the two germline ends. CDR1 SGHTA and CDR2 FQGTGA come from the germline V gene. This CDR3 spans 13 amino acids. This CDR3 is CASSSLPNYEQYF. In DNA form, the CDR3 reads TGTGCCAGCAGCTCCCTACCGAATTACGAGCAGTACTTC.

This rearrangement joins TRBV19 to TRBJ1-4; D gene unclear. V shed 3 bases and J shed 0 bases, with 11 bases lying between them. This CDR3 contains 16 residues. Germline CDR1 and CDR2: LNHDA and SQIVND (reference sequence). CDR3 in amino acids: CASSMLGFSTNEKLFF. CDR3 nucleotide sequence: TGTGCCAGTAGTATGCTAGGCTTTTCAACTAATGAAAAACTGTTTTTT.

The gene calls are TRBV9 and TRBJ2-2; TRBD1 matches at 11 bases. In germline, CDR1 is SGDLS, CDR2 YYNGEE. CDR3 length: 16 residues. With 2 bases clipped from V and 5 bases from J, the junction kept 5 bases outside the gene matches. The CDR3 DNA reads TGTGCCAGCAGCGTTCGGACAGGGGGCGGTACCGGGGAGCTGTTTTTT. This sequence encodes CASSVRTGGGTGELFF.

The CDR3 spells CASSSTGGATAPLHF. The CDR3 DNA reads as TGTGCCAGCAGTTCGACAGGGGGCGCGACTGCACCCCTCCACTTT. The rearrangement links TRBV6-6 to TRBJ1-6; 10 nucleotides align to TRBD1. The germline CDR1 and CDR2 sequences are MNHNY and SVGAGI (reference sequence). CDR3 length: 15 amino acids. The J segment lost 11 bases and the V segment lost 4 bases, leaving 8 bases of the junction unmatched.

This chain links TRBV7-2 with TRBJ2-3; TRBD2 is a possible D gene (5 bases). CDR1 and CDR2 (germline): SGHTA, FQGNSA. The V end was cut by 1 base, the J end by 6 bases, with 11 bases between. The CDR3 spans 14 residues. The DNA for the CDR3 is TGTGCCAGCAGCTTAGGGCTAGCTTCGGATACGCAGTATTTT. Its protein is CASSLGLASDTQYF.

The J gene is TRBJ2-7, the V gene TRBV7-6; TRBD2 matches 10 bases. The CDR3 length is 15 residues. Germline assignment: CDR1 SGHVS and CDR2 FNYEAQ. The V segment lost 5 bases and the J segment 2 bases; nucleotides outside the gene matches: 6. The CDR3 spells CASSPGLADTYEQYF. For the CDR3, the DNA is TGTGCCAGCAGCCCTGGACTAGCGGACACCTACGAGCAGTACTTC.

The rearrangement uses TRBV7-3 and TRBJ2-2; tentatively, D is TRBD1 (5 bases). V shed 5 bases and J shed 4 bases, with 20 bases lying between them. This CDR3 region has 17 residues. CDR1 and CDR2 (germline): SGHTA, FQGTGA. The CDR3 DNA follows: TGTGCCAGCAGCCAAGCCAGGGAAAAGGTAGTCACCGGGGAGCTGTTTTTT. This encodes CASSQAREKVVTGELFF.

The CDR3 region has the DNA TGTGCCAGCAGCTTGAGCGGGGGGGGTCTTAACTATGGCTACACCTTC. Protein: CASSLSGGGLNYGYTF. The chain joins TRBV11-2 to TRBJ1-2; weak D call: TRBD1 (5 bases). In germline, CDR1 is SGHAT, CDR2 FQNNGV. The CDR3 consists of 16 residues. V was shortened by 3 bases and J by 1 base, with 15 bases between the two germline ends. The full variable domain, with the rest looked up from reference TRBV11-2 and TRBJ1-2, is EAGVAQSPRYKIIEKRQSVAFWCNPISGHATLYWYQQILGQGPKLLIQFQNNGVVDDSQLPKDRFSAERLKGVDSTLKIQPAKLEDSAVYLCASSLSGGGLNYGYTFGSGTRLTVV.

The rearrangement joins TRBV29-1 to TRBJ2-2; possible D gene TRBD2, 7 bases. V was pared by 6 bases and J by 7 bases, with 15 bases between. The CDR3 is 13 residues long. The germline CDR1 and CDR2 sequences are SQVTM and ANQGSEA. CDR3 nucleotide sequence: TGCAGCGTCAAAGGGGGGGGCGGCGGGGAGCTGTTTTTT. Translated: CSVKGGGGGELFF.

The chain is built from TRBV4-1 and TRBJ2-7; 8 bases fit TRBD2. The CDR3 runs 18 residues. Germline V CDR1 and CDR2: MGHRA, YSYEKL. After removal of 1 base from V and 6 bases from J, the junction contained 17 bases not matched to a gene. Here the CDR3 DNA reads TGCGCCAGCAGCCAAGTATCGGGAACGGGGGGGAGGATGAGCGAGCAGTACTTC. Residues: CASSQVSGTGGRMSEQYF.

This chain joins TRBV7-9 and TRBJ1-6; TRBD1 matches 7 bases. The ends lost 6 bases at V and 8 bases at J; junction bases unmatched: 7. Germline CDR1 and CDR2: SEHNR and FQNEAQ (reference sequence). This CDR3 comprises 14 residues. The CDR3 nucleotides read TGTGCCAGCAGAGGGGACAGTCGGTATTCACCCCTCCACTTT. Amino acid sequence: CASRGDSRYSPLHF.

This clone was seen a few times. The chain has TRBV11-1 and TRBJ1-1, with D maybe TRBD1 (5 bases). Germline loops: CDR1 SGHAT, CDR2 FQDESV (reference sequence). Trimming left V 8 bases short and J 0 bases short, with 10 bases between. The CDR3 contains 13 residues. The CDR3 nucleotides are TGTGCCAGCCTGGGGGGGATGAACACTGAAGCTTTCTTT. Translation: CASLGGMNTEAFF.

The chain combines TRBV4-3 with TRBJ2-7; 10 positions agree with TRBD2. The V gene's germline CDR1 is LGHNA and CDR2 YSLEER. Trimming at V came to 0 bases and at J to 3 bases, leaving 5 bases not matched to a gene. This CDR3 has 16 residues. In nucleotides, the CDR3 is TGCGCCAGCAGCCAAGAATTGAGCGGGGGGGACTACGAGCAGTACTTC. This translates into CASSQELSGGDYEQYF.

The V call is TRBV5-1, the J call TRBJ1-1; D gene uncertain. Trimming shortened V by 2 bases and J by 5 bases, and 4 bases separated the two germline ends. Germline V gene sequence: CDR1 SGHRS, CDR2 YFSETQ. CDR3 size: 11 residues. The CDR3 is CASSFGTEAFF. In DNA, the CDR3 is TGCGCCAGCAGCTTCGGTACTGAAGCTTTCTTT.

The chain combines TRBV2 with TRBJ2-2, with a weak D call TRBD2 (5 bases). Germline CDR1 and CDR2: SNHLY and FYNNEI. Trimming shortened V by 5 bases and J by 5 bases, and 9 bases separated the two germline ends. There are 13 residues in the CDR3. In nucleotides, the CDR3 is TGTGCCAGCAGTTACGAGCGGACCGGGGAGCTGTTTTTT. Translation gives CASSYERTGELFF.

The V and J genes are TRBV2 and TRBJ2-1, with D possibly matching TRBD2 (6 bases). Germline-derived CDR1 and CDR2 are SNHLY and FYNNEI. This CDR3 contains 15 residues. V lost 6 bases, J lost 6 bases, and 18 bases lay in between. As DNA, the CDR3 is TGTGCCAGCAGCCGCGAAAGGACTACCTTCAATGAGCAGTTCTTC. Protein product: CASSRERTTFNEQFF.

The rearrangement joins TRBV9 to TRBJ2-4; 7 positions agree with TRBD1. The CDR3 has 13 amino acids. The V segment lost 0 bases and the J segment 8 bases; nucleotides outside the gene matches: 2. Germline V CDR1 and CDR2: SGDLS, YYNGEE. CDR3 bases: TGTGCCAGCAGCGTAGGACAGGGAGACATTCAGTACTTC. Translated: CASSVGQGDIQYF.

V and J are TRBV5-4 and TRBJ2-5, with 7 positions matching TRBD2. The CDR3 contains 14 residues. CDR1 and CDR2 from the germline V gene are SGHNT and YYREEE (reference sequence). V shed 10 bases, J shed 5 bases, and the junction held 14 bases outside the gene matches. CDR3 region: CAWGGEVILETQYF. The CDR3, as DNA: TGTGCCTGGGGGGGGGAAGTCATTTTGGAGACCCAGTACTTC.

The genes are TRBV5-6 and TRBJ1-1; D ambiguous. The germline V gene encodes CDR1 SGHDT and CDR2 YYEEEE. The CDR3 is made up of 16 amino acids. V lost 1 base to trimming and J lost 0 bases, with 13 bases between them. The CDR3 DNA is TGTGCCAGCAGCTTGCCGTACAGACCGATGAACACTGAAGCTTTCTTT. Translated: CASSLPYRPMNTEAFF.